A single sample is the source of the 2 T cell receptor beta chains below, sequenced in a study of blood T cell repertoires in COVID-19. Data came from immunoSEQ multiplex PCR; TCRdb stores just in-frame clones and leaves some out. The sample lists about 130,000 clones, approximately 80% occurring once. The source material was PBMCs or T cells enriched from blood (not recorded which). Receptor source: a man in his fifties who had recovered from COVID-19.

CDR3 coding DNA: TGTGCCACCACCGTCTCGCAAGAGACCCAGTACTTC. Its protein is CATTVSQETQYF. The chain is built from TRBV24-1 and TRBJ2-5; no reliable D call. Germline V gives CDR1 KGHDR, CDR2 SFDVKD. V shed 8 bases and J shed 2 bases, with 8 bases lying between them. The CDR3 has 12 residues.

The gene calls are TRBV6-4 and TRBJ1-5; 10 bases fit TRBD1. The CDR3 is made up of 16 amino acids. Germline V gene data show CDR1 as MRHNA and CDR2 as SNTAGT. J gave up 2 bases and V 7 bases, and 8 bases lay outside the gene matches. Here the CDR3 reads CASTGTGERGNQPQHF. In DNA form, the CDR3 reads TGTGCCAGCACTGGGACAGGGGAAAGGGGCAATCAGCCCCAGCATTTT.